What follows are 30 T cell receptor beta chains derived from one specimen sequenced in a study of CD8 T cells in ankylosing spondylitis. TCRdb fed the 5' RACE reads into MiXCR, producing one record per CDR3 protein. There are 670,000 or so distinct CDR3 sequences in the sample; roughly 19% occur only once, and over 15% lies in the top ten. These receptors have no known antigen. Study findings and constraints: Ankylosing spondylitis blood appeared to be characterized by a TCR beta motif of several highly homologous variants.

Sequenced material: blood, either unsorted or a sorted T cell fraction (not recorded which). The receptor set was obtained from a male donor with ankylosing spondylitis.

The V call is TRBV9, the J call TRBJ2-3, with D tentatively TRBD2 (6 bases). V lost 4 bases and J 6 bases, leaving 15 bases between the germline ends. Germline lookup yields CDR1 SGDLS and CDR2 YYNGEE. The CDR3 totals 14 residues. The CDR3 here is CASSPVPRGDTQYF. For the CDR3, the DNA is TGTGCCAGCAGCCCCGTACCCCGGGGGGATACGCAGTATTTT.

The chain combines TRBV2 with TRBJ2-1; TRBD1 agrees at 8 bases. Germline V gene lookup returns CDR1 SNHLY and CDR2 FYNNEI. The V segment lost 6 bases and the J segment 5 bases; nucleotides outside the gene matches: 6. The CDR3 totals 14 residues. CDR3 sequence reads: CASRAGTGDNEQFF. The CDR3 region has the DNA TGTGCCAGCAGGGCCGGGACAGGAGACAATGAGCAGTTCTTC.

This chain connects TRBV3-1 to TRBJ2-1; 8 bases match TRBD2. Looked up from germline, CDR1 is LGHDT and CDR2 is YNNKEL (reference sequence). Trimming removed 7 bases from V and 4 bases from J; junction bases left unmatched: 9. The CDR3 contains 15 residues. CDR3 nucleotide sequence: TGTGCCAGCACTTCACGGGGGGGGGCTTACAATGAGCAGTTCTTC. Protein: CASTSRGGAYNEQFF.

The chain employs TRBV12-3 or TRBV12-4 and TRBJ2-3; 7 nucleotides align to TRBD1. Trimming at V came to 6 bases and at J to 4 bases, leaving 4 bases not matched to a gene. The CDR3 runs 13 residues. As DNA, the CDR3 is TGTGCCAGCAGCACAGGGGCGGCAGATACGCAGTATTTT. Translation: CASSTGAADTQYF.

This clonotype has a handful of counts. The chain joins TRBV29-1 to TRBJ2-3; no clear D. Between the trimmed V and J ends, which lost 8 bases and 3 bases, there was a span of 12 bases. Germline-derived CDR1 and CDR2 are SQVTM and ANQGSEA. The CDR3 runs 12 residues. CDR3 in DNA: TGCAGCTTCTATCAGCGAACAGATACGCAGTATTTT. Encoded protein: CSFYQRTDTQYF.

In DNA, the CDR3 is TGCAGTGCTTCAACAGGGGAAAACTATGGCTACACCTTC. Translating it yields CSASTGENYGYTF. The rearrangement joins TRBV20-1 to TRBJ1-2; 7 bases are shared with TRBD1. With V trimmed by 5 bases and J by 2 bases, 5 bases remained unmatched. There are 13 residues in the CDR3. The V gene's germline CDR1 is DFQATT and CDR2 SNEGSKA (reference sequence).

A few counts support this clonotype. The V call is TRBV12-3 or TRBV12-4, the J call TRBJ2-2; D is ambiguous. The CDR3 is 14 residues long. V was clipped by 7 bases and J by 2 bases, with 11 bases between them. The CDR3 protein is CASTPGDNTGELFF. CDR3 bases: TGTGCCAGCACCCCAGGCGATAACACCGGGGAGCTGTTTTTT.

This clonotype was counted only a few times. The chain links TRBV4-1 to TRBJ2-7; no clear D gene. V was shortened by 1 base and J by 3 bases, with 7 bases between the two germline ends. CDR1 and CDR2 (germline): MGHRA, YSYEKL. The CDR3 runs to 13 residues. This CDR3 is CASSQGELYEQYF. The DNA for the CDR3 is TGCGCCAGCAGCCAAGGCGAACTCTACGAGCAGTACTTC.

The rearrangement links TRBV19 to TRBJ1-2, with 9 bases lining up with TRBD1. Germline-derived CDR1 and CDR2 are LNHDA and SQIVND (reference sequence). The length of the CDR3 is 14 residues. Trimming removed 6 bases from V and 7 bases from J; junction bases left unmatched: 9. CDR3 in amino acids: CASRCRDRDCGYTF. CDR3 nucleotide sequence: TGTGCCAGTAGATGCCGGGACAGGGATTGTGGCTACACCTTC.

Here the CDR3 DNA reads TGTGCCAGCTCACCACCGGGACTAGCGGAACTCTACACCGGGGAGCTGTTTTTT. Protein sequence: CASSPPGLAELYTGELFF. This sequence joins TRBV18 and TRBJ2-2, with 11 bases identical to TRBD2. From germline, CDR1 is KGHSH and CDR2 LQKENI. The CDR3 covers 18 residues. With 0 bases clipped from V and 3 bases from J, the junction kept 6 bases outside the gene matches.

This clonotype has a handful of counts. V gene TRBV12-3 or TRBV12-4 combines with J gene TRBJ2-3, with TRBD2 matching 9 bases. The trim removed 4 bases at V and 5 bases at J, leaving 10 bases unmatched. There are 16 residues in the CDR3. CDR3 sequence: CASSSPGLATIDTQYF. CDR3 DNA: TGTGCCAGCAGTTCCCCGGGACTAGCAACGATAGATACGCAGTATTTT.

This sequence joins TRBV5-1 and TRBJ2-2; D is possibly TRBD2 (5 bases). This CDR3 spans 17 amino acids. Trimming took off 5 bases at V and 6 bases at J, with 23 bases between the two ends. In germline, CDR1 is SGHRS, CDR2 YFSETQ. The CDR3 reads CASSRREPLGRPGELFF. CDR3 DNA sequence: TGCGCCAGCAGTCGACGGGAACCCCTGGGTCGGCCCGGGGAGCTGTTTTTT.

A note on this clonotype: A read error may be the cause here, since a much bigger clone is one base away. This chain's CDR3 is CASSYWDRGTDTQYF. CDR3 DNA: TGTGCCAGCAGTTACTGGGACAGGGGCACAGATACGCAGTATTTT. The chain links TRBV6-5 to TRBJ2-3, with 9 bases aligning to TRBD1. J was trimmed by 1 base and V by 1 base; bases with no gene match: 0. The length of the CDR3 is 15 residues. Per the germline V gene, CDR1 is MNHEY and CDR2 is SVGAGI.

The rearrangement joins TRBV3-1 to TRBJ2-5; TRBD2 aligns across 8 bases. Per germline, CDR1 LGHDT and CDR2 YNNKEL (reference sequence). With V trimmed by 3 bases and J by 3 bases, 9 bases remained unmatched. This CDR3 is 16 amino acids long. As DNA, the CDR3 is TGTGCCAGCAGCCACGGTCGGCTAGCGGGCAAAGAGACCCAGTACTTC. It is translated as CASSHGRLAGKETQYF.

This clonotype showed up just a few times. The rearrangement links TRBV5-6 to TRBJ1-2; D is uncertain. Per the germline V gene, CDR1 is SGHDT and CDR2 is YYEEEE. The CDR3 extends over 13 amino acids. V shed 1 base and J shed 8 bases, with 12 bases lying between them. The CDR3 protein is CASSLMDEIGYTF. In nucleotides, the CDR3 is TGTGCCAGCAGCTTGATGGATGAAATAGGCTACACCTTC.

This chain joins TRBV5-1 and TRBJ2-1, with 8 bases fitting TRBD2. After removal of 3 bases from V and 8 bases from J, the junction contained 16 bases not matched to a gene. Per the germline V gene, CDR1 is SGHRS and CDR2 is YFSETQ. The CDR3 has 17 residues. The CDR3 protein is CASSSHSGTSLGYEQFF. The CDR3 nucleotides are TGCGCCAGCAGCTCCCATTCCGGGACTAGTCTTGGGTATGAGCAGTTCTTC.

A few counts support this clonotype. The chain employs TRBV6-2 or TRBV6-3 and TRBJ2-7, with 11 bases aligning to TRBD1. The CDR3 spans 15 residues. Germline CDR1 reads MNHEY; CDR2 reads SVGEGT. Unmatched junction bases numbered 8, after V lost 6 bases and J lost 4 bases. CDR3 region: CASRRGQGANYEQYF. The CDR3, as DNA: TGTGCCAGCAGGCGAGGACAGGGGGCGAATTACGAGCAGTACTTC.

The chain couples TRBV5-6 to TRBJ1-5; the D is unclear. V lost 7 bases, J lost 5 bases, and 13 bases lay in between. Germline V gives CDR1 SGHDT, CDR2 YYEEEE. CDR3 length: 13 amino acids. The CDR3, as DNA: TGTGCCAGCTCCTCGGCCCCAGATCAGCCCCAGCATTTT. Its protein is CASSSAPDQPQHF.

The chain uses TRBV10-3 and TRBJ2-1; D remains ambiguous. The CDR3 contains 8 residues. Germline lookup yields CDR1 ENHRY and CDR2 SYGVKD. The ends were cut back, 8 bases at V and 15 bases at J, with 8 bases in the middle. The chain's CDR3 is CAIGVAFF. CDR3 DNA: TGTGCCATCGGGGTGGCGTTCTTC.

The chain has TRBV20-1 and TRBJ2-2, with 7 nucleotides matching TRBD2. Germline V gives CDR1 DFQATT, CDR2 SNEGSKA (reference sequence). The V and J ends lost 4 bases and 6 bases, in that order; junction bases with no gene match: 8. The CDR3 consists of 14 residues. The CDR3 region is CSATAGLDAGELFF. DNA of the CDR3: TGCAGTGCTACTGCCGGACTAGATGCCGGGGAGCTGTTTTTT.

The chain links TRBV7-9 to TRBJ2-1; 7 bases agree with TRBD2. Germline V gene lookup returns CDR1 SEHNR and CDR2 FQNEAQ (reference sequence). There are 15 residues in the CDR3. With V trimmed by 5 bases and J by 4 bases, 8 bases remained unmatched. In nucleotides, the CDR3 is TGTGCCAGCAGCCCTCTGCGGGAGCCATACAATGAGCAGTTCTTC. As protein: CASSPLREPYNEQFF.

The chain employs TRBV10-3 and TRBJ2-7; TRBD2 agrees at 16 bases. Per the germline V gene, CDR1 is ENHRY and CDR2 is SYGVKD. The CDR3 has 19 amino acids. The V and J ends lost 4 bases and 0 bases, in that order; junction bases with no gene match: 9. The CDR3 loop is CAISAPGLAGGPGSYEQYF. DNA of the CDR3: TGTGCCATCAGTGCACCGGGACTAGCGGGAGGGCCGGGCTCCTACGAGCAGTACTTC.

The table lists this clonotype with a few counts. The chain employs TRBV29-1 and TRBJ2-1; D perhaps matches TRBD1 (7 bases). V was clipped by 7 bases and J by 5 bases, with 15 bases between them. The CDR3 sequence is 13 residues long. Germline V gene sequence: CDR1 SQVTM, CDR2 ANQGSEA. The DNA for the CDR3 is TGCAGCGCGGAGGGGACAGAGCACAATGAGCAGTTCTTC. Protein: CSAEGTEHNEQFF.

The chain uses TRBV2 and TRBJ2-1; TRBD2 aligns across 7 bases. CDR1 and CDR2 from the germline V gene are SNHLY and FYNNEI. This CDR3 is 15 amino acids long. The trim removed 6 bases at V and 5 bases at J, leaving 10 bases unmatched. This CDR3 is CASSADGGNDNEQFF. The CDR3 coding sequence is TGTGCCAGCAGCGCGGACGGGGGGAATGACAATGAGCAGTTCTTC.

This clonotype occurred a few times. The V and J genes are TRBV30 and TRBJ2-3; D not certain. V lost 3 bases, J lost 2 bases, and 12 bases lay in between. Looked up from germline, CDR1 is GTSNPN and CDR2 is SVGIG (reference sequence). CDR3 length: 14 amino acids. CDR3 in DNA: TGTGCCTGGAGCCTCCAAGTGTCCACAGATACGCAGTATTTT. Amino acid sequence: CAWSLQVSTDTQYF.

The V call is TRBV27, the J call TRBJ1-1; tentatively, D is TRBD1 (6 bases). The CDR3 totals 16 residues. Germline CDR1 MNHEY, CDR2 SMNVEV (reference sequence). V lost 5 bases, J lost 1 base, and 17 bases lay in between. CDR3 bases: TGTGCCAGCAGTCCCGAGAGGGGGAGGGCGAACACTGAAGCTTTCTTT. It specifies CASSPERGRANTEAFF.

This rearrangement joins TRBV28 to TRBJ2-1, with 9 bases fitting TRBD2. The J segment lost 8 bases and the V segment lost 5 bases, leaving 13 bases of the junction unmatched. This CDR3 is built from 16 residues. The germline V gene has CDR1 MDHEN and CDR2 SYDVKM. This CDR3 reads CASSPHGAGGSHEQFF. As DNA, the CDR3 is TGTGCCAGCAGTCCCCACGGGGCGGGAGGGTCTCATGAGCAGTTCTTC.

This clonotype was picked up a small number of times. The V and J genes are TRBV9 and TRBJ2-3; no definite D call. V shed 0 bases and J shed 10 bases, with 9 bases lying between them. Germline loops: CDR1 SGDLS, CDR2 YYNGEE. This CDR3 spans 12 amino acids. The CDR3 spells CASSVGDEAQYF. In DNA, the CDR3 is TGTGCCAGCAGCGTAGGGGATGAGGCGCAGTATTTT.

At least ten counts were recorded for this clonotype. The chain combines TRBV29-1 with TRBJ2-1, with 12 bases lining up with TRBD2. The CDR3 covers 18 residues. Germline-derived CDR1 and CDR2 are SQVTM and ANQGSEA. Losses at the gene ends were 7 bases for V and 0 bases for J; bases not matched to a gene: 13. The CDR3 nucleotides are TGCAGCGGCACCCGCCCCACTAGCGGGGGGTCCTCCTACAATGAGCAGTTCTTC. Encoded protein: CSGTRPTSGGSSYNEQFF.

At least ten counts were recorded for this clonotype. The CDR3 coding sequence is TGTGCCAGCAGCCGGGACAGTTTCTATGGCTACACCTTC. Its protein is CASSRDSFYGYTF. This sequence joins TRBV14 and TRBJ1-2; 7 nucleotides match TRBD1. Unmatched junction bases numbered 3, after V lost 4 bases and J lost 4 bases. The CDR3 spans 13 residues. Germline-derived CDR1 and CDR2 are SGHDN and FVKESK.